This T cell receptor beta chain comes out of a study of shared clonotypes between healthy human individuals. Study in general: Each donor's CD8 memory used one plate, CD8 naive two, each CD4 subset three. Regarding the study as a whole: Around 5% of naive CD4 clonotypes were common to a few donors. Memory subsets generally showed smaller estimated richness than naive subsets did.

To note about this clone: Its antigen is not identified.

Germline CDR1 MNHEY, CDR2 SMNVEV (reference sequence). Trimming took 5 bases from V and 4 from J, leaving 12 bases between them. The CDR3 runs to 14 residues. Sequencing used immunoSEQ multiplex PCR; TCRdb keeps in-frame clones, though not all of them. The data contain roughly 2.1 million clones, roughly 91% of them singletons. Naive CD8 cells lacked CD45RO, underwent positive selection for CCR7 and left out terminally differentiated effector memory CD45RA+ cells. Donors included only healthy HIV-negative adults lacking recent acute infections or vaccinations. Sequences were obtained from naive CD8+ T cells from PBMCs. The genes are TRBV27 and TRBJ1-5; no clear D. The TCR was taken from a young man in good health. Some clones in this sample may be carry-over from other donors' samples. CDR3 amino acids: CASSPRQLNQPQHF. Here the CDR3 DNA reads TGTGCCAGCAGTCCCCGCCAGTTGAATCAGCCCCAGCATTTT.